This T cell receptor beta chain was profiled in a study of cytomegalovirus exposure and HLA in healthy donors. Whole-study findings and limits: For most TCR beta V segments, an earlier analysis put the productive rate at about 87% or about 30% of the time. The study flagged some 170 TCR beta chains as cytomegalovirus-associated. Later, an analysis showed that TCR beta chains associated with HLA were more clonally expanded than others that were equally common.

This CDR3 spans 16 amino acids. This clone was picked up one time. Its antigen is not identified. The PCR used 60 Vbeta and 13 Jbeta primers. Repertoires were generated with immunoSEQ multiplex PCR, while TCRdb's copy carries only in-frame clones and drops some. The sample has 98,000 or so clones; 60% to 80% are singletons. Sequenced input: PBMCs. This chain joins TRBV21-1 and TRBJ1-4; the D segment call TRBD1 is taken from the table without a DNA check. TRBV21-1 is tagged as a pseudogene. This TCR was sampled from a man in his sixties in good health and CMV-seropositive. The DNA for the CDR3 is TGTGCCAGCAGCAAAAGCCTTGGACAGCTTAATGAAAAACTGTTTTTT. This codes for CASSKSLGQLNEKLFF.